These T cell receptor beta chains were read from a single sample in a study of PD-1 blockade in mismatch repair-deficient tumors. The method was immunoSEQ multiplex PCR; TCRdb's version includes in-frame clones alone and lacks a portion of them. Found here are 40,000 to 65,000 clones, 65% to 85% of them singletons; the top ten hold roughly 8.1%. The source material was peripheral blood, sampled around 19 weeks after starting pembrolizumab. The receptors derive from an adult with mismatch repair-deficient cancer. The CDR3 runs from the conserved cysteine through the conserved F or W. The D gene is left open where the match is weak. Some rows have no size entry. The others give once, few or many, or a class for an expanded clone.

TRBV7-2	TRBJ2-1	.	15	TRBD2	CASSLRGSSYNEQFF	TGTGCCAGCAGCTTACGCGGGAGTTCGTACAATGAGCAGTTCTTC
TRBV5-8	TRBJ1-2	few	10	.	CASGLYGYTF	TGTGCCAGCGGGCTCTATGGCTACACCTTC
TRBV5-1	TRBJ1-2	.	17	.	CASSLFQNRAMPDGYTF	TGCGCCAGCAGCTTGTTCCAAAACAGGGCGATGCCCGATGGCTACACCTTC
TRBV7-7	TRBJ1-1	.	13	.	CASSLQLNTEAFF	TGTGCTAGCAGCTTACAGTTAAACACTGAAGCTTTCTTT
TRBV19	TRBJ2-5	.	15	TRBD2	CASSIGLAGQETQYF	TGTGCCAGTAGTATTGGACTAGCGGGCCAAGAGACCCAGTACTTC
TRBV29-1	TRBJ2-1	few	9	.	CSVETGQFF	TGCAGCGTTGAAACGGGACAGTTCTTC
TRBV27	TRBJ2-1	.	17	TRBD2	CASSLSLAGASYNEQFF	TGTGCCAGCAGTTTATCCCTAGCGGGGGCCTCCTACAATGAGCAGTTCTTC
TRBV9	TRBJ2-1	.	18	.	CASSPRGSNGGSYNEQFF	TGTGCCAGCAGCCCCCGGGGGAGTAATGGGGGGTCCTACAATGAGCAGTTCTTC
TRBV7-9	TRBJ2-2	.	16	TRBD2	CASSEGGTSGIGELFF	TGTGCCAGCAGCGAAGGGGGGACTAGCGGTATCGGGGAGCTGTTTTTT
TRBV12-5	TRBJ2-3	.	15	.	CASGLVLRATDTQYF	TGTGCTAGTGGTTTGGTACTTAGGGCCACAGATACGCAGTATTTT
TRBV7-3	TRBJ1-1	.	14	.	CASSPQRGSTEAFF	TGTGCCAGCAGCCCTCAGAGAGGATCCACTGAAGCTTTCTTT
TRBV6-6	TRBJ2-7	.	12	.	CAISGSSYEQYF	TGTGCCATTAGCGGAAGCTCCTACGAGCAGTACTTC
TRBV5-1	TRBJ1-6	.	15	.	CASSERTPHDSPLHF	TGCGCCAGCAGCGAGAGGACCCCTCATGATTCACCCCTCCACTTT
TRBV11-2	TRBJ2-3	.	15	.	CASSLDGRARDTQYF	TGTGCCAGCAGCTTAGACGGGCGAGCGAGGGATACGCAGTATTTT
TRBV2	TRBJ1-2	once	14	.	CASSEWEGEDGYTF	TGTGCCAGCAGTGAATGGGAAGGGGAAGATGGCTACACCTTC
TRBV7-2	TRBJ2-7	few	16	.	CASSGFVGAGAGEQYF	TGTGCCAGCAGCGGATTCGTGGGGGCAGGGGCTGGTGAGCAGTACTTC
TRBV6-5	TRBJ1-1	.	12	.	CASSYGASEAFF	TGTGCCAGCAGTTATGGTGCCTCTGAAGCTTTCTTT
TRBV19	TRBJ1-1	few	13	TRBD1	CASAPGQGREAFF	TGTGCCAGTGCCCCGGGACAGGGACGGGAGGCTTTCTTT
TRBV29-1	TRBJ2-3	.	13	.	CSGEPQETDTQYF	TGCAGCGGGGAGCCTCAGGAGACAGATACGCAGTATTTT
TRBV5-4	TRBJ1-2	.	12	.	CASSSGSYGYTF	TGTGCCAGCAGTTCGGGGTCATATGGCTACACCTTC
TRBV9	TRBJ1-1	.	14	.	CASSVLGGLTEAFF	TGTGCCAGCAGCGTTCTAGGGGGGTTGACTGAAGCTTTCTTT
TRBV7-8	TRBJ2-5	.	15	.	CASSLAPGLSGTQYF	TGTGCCAGCAGCTTAGCGCCGGGCCTAAGCGGGACCCAGTACTTC
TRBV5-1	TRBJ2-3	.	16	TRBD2	CASSLVVPAGADTQYF	TGCGCCAGCAGCTTGGTAGTGCCAGCGGGAGCAGATACGCAGTATTTT
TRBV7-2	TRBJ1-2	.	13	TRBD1	CASSPDRGYGYTF	TGTGCCAGCAGCCCAGACAGGGGATACGGCTACACCTTC
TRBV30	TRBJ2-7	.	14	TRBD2	CAWSVLREPYEQYF	TGTGCCTGGAGTGTACTGCGGGAGCCCTACGAGCAGTACTTC
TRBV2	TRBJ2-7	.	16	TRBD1	CATTDRGPAEPHEQYF	TGTGCCACTACGGACAGGGGACCGGCCGAACCCCACGAGCAGTACTTC
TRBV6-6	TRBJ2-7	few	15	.	CASSYRDPRSYEQYF	TGTGCCAGCAGTTACCGGGACCCAAGGTCCTACGAGCAGTACTTC
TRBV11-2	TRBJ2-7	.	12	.	CASSPHSYEQYF	TGTGCCAGCAGCCCGCATTCCTACGAGCAGTACTTC
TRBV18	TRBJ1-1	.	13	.	CASSLATNTEAFF	TGTGCCAGCTCACTTGCAACTAACACTGAAGCTTTCTTT